Below are 10 T cell receptor beta chains sequenced from a single sample in a study of blood T cell repertoires in COVID-19. Produced via immunoSEQ multiplex PCR; TCRdb's table is partial and in-frame only. The sample has around 270,000 clones, 80% to 95% seen once; the top ten hold 2.6%. Input material: peripheral blood. The receptors shown here come from a person between 18 and 35 years old with COVID-19, enrolled during active disease.

The chain recombines TRBV6-5 with TRBJ2-3; TRBD1 matches at 7 bases. This CDR3 is 15 amino acids long. V lost 6 bases, J lost 2 bases, and 8 bases stayed unmatched. Per germline, CDR1 MNHEY and CDR2 SVGAGI. Here the CDR3 DNA reads TGTGCCAGCAGACCACCACAGGGGCTCACAGATACGCAGTATTTT. This encodes CASRPPQGLTDTQYF.

This chain connects TRBV24-1 to TRBJ2-7; 11 bases map to TRBD2. CDR3 size: 14 residues. V trimming: 3 bases; J trimming: 5 bases; junction bases outside the gene matches: 2. CDR1 KGHDR and CDR2 SFDVKD come from the germline V gene. CDR3 bases: TGTGCCACCAGTGATCCGGGACTAGCGGACGAGCAGTACTTC. This gives the protein CATSDPGLADEQYF.

This chain links TRBV6-6 with TRBJ1-3; D remains ambiguous. This CDR3 comprises 15 residues. Germline CDR1 MNHNY, CDR2 SVGAGI (reference sequence). V gave up 0 bases and J gave up 3 bases, with 9 bases separating them. CDR3 sequence (DNA): TGTGCCAGCAGTTACTCGCACGGTAATGGAAACACCATATATTTT. Translated: CASSYSHGNGNTIYF.

Only one count was recorded for this clone. The rearrangement uses TRBV3-1 (or the pseudogene TRBV3-2) and TRBJ1-1, with TRBD1 matching 7 bases. Germline assignment: CDR1 LGHDT and CDR2 YNNKEL (reference sequence). V shed 6 bases and J 5 bases; nucleotides not matched to a gene: 3. The length of the CDR3 is 12 residues. CDR3 bases: TGTGCCAGCAGTTTCAGGGGGACTGAAGCTTTCTTT. It is translated as CASSFRGTEAFF.

The chain couples TRBV19 to TRBJ2-1; the match to TRBD1 covers 8 bases. The CDR3 totals 16 residues. Germline V gives CDR1 LNHDA, CDR2 SQIVND (reference sequence). V was pared by 0 bases and J by 7 bases, with 8 bases of the junction left unmatched. CDR3: CASSIDLQGAWNEQFF. In DNA form, the CDR3 reads TGTGCCAGTAGTATAGATCTCCAGGGGGCATGGAATGAGCAGTTCTTC.

The chain has TRBV28 and TRBJ2-2; 7 bases align to TRBD1. This CDR3 is built from 12 residues. Germline V gene data show CDR1 as MDHEN and CDR2 as SYDVKM. After removal of 9 bases from V and 8 bases from J, the junction contained 6 bases not matched to a gene. In DNA, the CDR3 is TGTGCCAGTCATACGACAGGGGGGGAGCTGTTTTTT. Protein product: CASHTTGGELFF.

The rearrangement uses TRBV5-1 and TRBJ2-1, with D perhaps TRBD1 (6 bases). In germline, CDR1 is SGHRS, CDR2 YFSETQ. The CDR3 is 13 amino acids. V dropped 7 bases and J dropped 5 bases, with 13 bases sitting between them. The CDR3 region is CASGTGTHNEQFF. The DNA of the CDR3 is TGCGCCAGCGGTACAGGGACCCACAATGAGCAGTTCTTC.

This rearrangement joins TRBV6-6 to TRBJ2-7; 10 positions agree with TRBD2. V dropped 2 bases and J dropped 2; count of bases not matched to a gene: 6. From germline, CDR1 is MNHNY and CDR2 SVGAGI (reference sequence). CDR3 size: 16 residues. The CDR3 spells CASSYNELAGAYEQYF. CDR3 DNA sequence: TGTGCCAGCAGTTACAATGAGCTAGCGGGAGCCTACGAGCAGTACTTC.

V is TRBV6-1 and J is TRBJ2-1; D remains unclear. This CDR3 comprises 14 residues. Germline assignment: CDR1 MNHNS and CDR2 SASEGT. V gave up 1 base and J gave up 7 bases, with 11 bases separating them. The CDR3 coding sequence is TGTGCCAGCAGTGAAGGATGGCAGAATAATGAGCAGTTCTTC. Its translation: CASSEGWQNNEQFF.

The chain combines TRBV4-2 with TRBJ1-2, with D possibly TRBD1 on 6 matching bases. The germline V and J ends were trimmed by 1 base and 4 bases, with 13 bases remaining between them. Germline V lookup: CDR1 LGHNA, CDR2 YNFKEQ. The CDR3 has 15 amino acids. This CDR3 reads CASSQVPGDTYGYTF. In DNA, the CDR3 is TGTGCCAGCAGCCAAGTCCCCGGGGACACCTATGGCTACACCTTC.